This record looks at one T cell receptor beta chain sequence and its context. In eight separate reactions per sample, cDNA was generated. PCR of TCRalpha and TCRbeta cDNA was nested, with two rounds of 16 and 9 cycles. Following a re-call of the 5' RACE reads, TCRdb has one entry per CDR3 protein and lacks DNA. In all, the sample yields hundreds of thousands of distinct CDR3 sequences. The data belong to a study of monozygotic twins with inflammatory bowel disease. CDR3 length equals 13 residues. Germline V lookup: CDR1 SGHRS, CDR2 YFSETQ. This sequence originates from a human donor with ulcerative colitis or Crohn's disease, or a healthy co-twin of an affected twin (not recorded which). Sequenced sample: blood. The chain recombines TRBV5-1 with TRBJ2-3; absent DNA, TCRdb's TRBD2 call cannot be checked. CDR3 region: CASSVLAGDTQYF.